The next 21 T cell receptor beta chains were all read from a single sample in a study of blood T cells in healthy people across ages. The authors ran a second PCR of roughly 7 to 11 cycles using a sample-barcoded 5' primer and a J-beta primer mix. MiXCR was run by TCRdb on the 5' RACE reads, yielding one entry per CDR3 protein. In the table there are roughly 2 million distinct CDR3 sequences, around 50% of which are singletons. Sequenced sample: blood. These receptors were taken from a woman aged 35 to 49 in good health.

This clonotype was detected only a few times. This chain joins TRBV9 and TRBJ2-3; possibly TRBD2 for D (5 bases). The V gene lost 3 bases and the J gene lost 2 bases, with 10 bases spanning the gap. In germline, CDR1 is SGDLS, CDR2 YYNGEE. There are 14 residues in the CDR3. CDR3: CASSGGGYTDTQYF. Here the CDR3 DNA reads TGTGCCAGCAGCGGCGGCGGGTACACAGATACGCAGTATTTT.

This clonotype showed up just a few times. The genes are TRBV12-3 or TRBV12-4 and TRBJ2-7, with D perhaps TRBD1 (6 bases). CDR3 length: 13 residues. V shed 5 bases and J shed 4 bases, with 12 bases lying between them. CDR3 in DNA: TGTGCCAGCAGTATACCCGGGACATACGAGCAGTACTTC. Amino acids: CASSIPGTYEQYF.

The genes are TRBV18 and TRBJ2-3; possible D gene TRBD2, 5 bases. Germline V gene sequence: CDR1 KGHSH, CDR2 LQKENI. This CDR3 contains 13 residues. V was clipped by 3 bases and J by 5 bases, with 9 bases between them. The CDR3 sequence: CASSPELGDTQYF. For the CDR3, the DNA is TGTGCCAGCTCACCCGAACTAGGAGATACGCAGTATTTT.

This clonotype was seen a single time. The CDR3 nucleotides are TGCAGTGCTAGAGATGACGATTGGTCTAGTGGGTTGCCTCTTAATTCACCCCTCCACTTT. Amino acid sequence: CSARDDDWSSGLPLNSPLHF. V gene TRBV20-1 combines with J gene TRBJ1-6; D call uncertain. CDR3 size: 20 residues. The V end lost 0 bases, the J end lost 6 bases, and 27 bases lay between the germline ends. Looked up from germline, CDR1 is DFQATT and CDR2 is SNEGSKA (reference sequence).

The J gene is TRBJ2-5, the V gene TRBV5-1; perhaps TRBD1 as D (5 bases). V gave up 1 base and J gave up 5 bases, with 12 bases separating them. This CDR3 contains 14 residues. The germline V gene has CDR1 SGHRS and CDR2 YFSETQ. CDR3 bases: TGCGCCAGCAGCTTGCTGGGGCCCGACGAGACCCAGTACTTC. This translates into CASSLLGPDETQYF.

The chain combines TRBV20-1 with TRBJ2-7; 7 bases match TRBD2. From germline, CDR1 is DFQATT and CDR2 SNEGSKA (reference sequence). Trimming removed 1 base from V and 7 bases from J; junction bases left unmatched: 7. The CDR3 runs to 13 residues. The DNA of the CDR3 is TGCAGTGCTAGAGGAACGCCGGGACTAGAGCAGTACTTC. Translation: CSARGTPGLEQYF.

The rearrangement joins TRBV7-6 to TRBJ2-3; tentatively, D is TRBD1 or TRBD2 (5 bases each). The CDR3 extends over 16 amino acids. CDR1 is SGHVS, CDR2 FNYEAQ, per germline. V dropped 1 base and J dropped 0 bases, with 11 bases sitting between them. CDR3 in amino acids: CASSLGPRDSTDTQYF. CDR3 in DNA: TGTGCCAGCAGCTTAGGGCCAAGGGACAGCACAGATACGCAGTATTTT.

The chain uses TRBV5-1 and TRBJ2-5, with D maybe TRBD1 (7 bases). Per the germline V gene, CDR1 is SGHRS and CDR2 is YFSETQ. This CDR3 spans 16 amino acids. V lost 3 bases and J lost 2, with 17 bases in between. CDR3 protein: CASSSLTGRRQETQYF. In nucleotides, the CDR3 is TGCGCCAGCAGCTCCCTGACAGGGAGGCGGCAAGAGACCCAGTACTTC.

This clonotype was counted a few times. The chain links TRBV18 to TRBJ2-5, with TRBD1 matching 7 bases. CDR1 and CDR2 from the germline V gene are KGHSH and LQKENI. The CDR3 loop spans 15 amino acids. V shed 1 base and J 5 bases; nucleotides not matched to a gene: 7. The CDR3 bases are TGTGCCAGCTCACCACGGAAGAGACAGGGCGAGACCCAGTACTTC. Encoded protein: CASSPRKRQGETQYF. Based on the CDR3 plus reference TRBV18 and TRBJ2-5, the full variable domain is NAGVMQNPRHLVRRRGQEARLRCSPMKGHSHVYWYRQLPEEGLKFMVYLQKENIIDESGMPKERFSAEFPKEGPSILRIQQVVRGDSAAYFCASSPRKRQGETQYFGPGTRLLVL.

This clonotype was seen a few times. V and J are TRBV20-1 and TRBJ2-3; TRBD2 is a possible D gene (6 bases). Germline assignment: CDR1 DFQATT and CDR2 SNEGSKA (reference sequence). This CDR3 has 17 residues. The V end was cut by 0 bases, the J end by 3 bases, with 19 bases between. The CDR3: CSARDPLQTAGTDTQYF. CDR3 DNA sequence: TGCAGTGCTAGAGATCCACTGCAAACTGCGGGGACAGATACGCAGTATTTT.

The V gene is TRBV21-1, the J gene TRBJ2-3; TRBD1, the table's D call, was not compared with the DNA. TRBV21-1 corresponds to a pseudogene. This CDR3 is 16 amino acids long. CDR3 sequence: CASSMSRDRSTDTQYF. The CDR3, as DNA: TGTGCCAGCAGCATGTCCCGGGACAGGTCCACAGATACGCAGTATTTT.

DNA for the CDR3: TGTGCCAGCAGCCAGTTAACAGGGGGCGGCTACACCTTC. Translated, it gives CASSQLTGGGYTF. The chain joins TRBV14 to TRBJ1-2; 9 nucleotides line up with TRBD1. V shed 3 bases and J 8 bases; nucleotides not matched to a gene: 4. The CDR3 is 13 amino acids. The germline gives CDR1 SGHDN, CDR2 FVKESK.

The chain uses TRBV24-1 and TRBJ2-1, with a tentative D call TRBD1 (5 bases). CDR3 length: 15 amino acids. Germline CDR1 is KGHDR and CDR2 is SFDVKD. Trimming took off 3 bases at V and 6 bases at J, with 14 bases between the two ends. The CDR3 DNA reads as TGTGCCACCAGTGATACCGTGACAGCCTTCAATGAGCAGTTCTTC. It is translated as CATSDTVTAFNEQFF.

The chain carries TRBV27 and TRBJ2-5; D is ambiguous. CDR1 and CDR2 (germline): MNHEY, SMNVEV (reference sequence). The ends were cut back, 6 bases at V and 11 bases at J, with 22 bases in the middle. The CDR3 consists of 14 residues. The CDR3 DNA reads as TGTGCCAGCAGCTCGCACTCCGGGCAGCTCCGTCAGTACTTC. The encoded protein is CASSSHSGQLRQYF.

This chain joins TRBV24-1 and TRBJ2-7, with unresolved D. Trimming removed 9 bases at V and 5 bases at J, with 25 bases between. The CDR3 has 16 residues. The germline V gene encodes CDR1 KGHDR and CDR2 SFDVKD. CDR3 coding DNA: TGTGCCACCCCGACCAAAAGGGCCAGGATCCCGGACGAGCAGTACTTC. Protein product: CATPTKRARIPDEQYF.

Only a few counts were recorded for this clonotype. The V gene is TRBV4-2, the J gene TRBJ2-3, with D possibly TRBD2 on 7 matching bases. The V gene's germline CDR1 is LGHNA and CDR2 YNFKEQ. The V end lost 4 bases, the J end lost 5 bases, and 19 bases lay between the germline ends. The CDR3 runs to 16 residues. This chain's CDR3 is CASSPLAGAAGDTQYF. CDR3 nucleotides: TGTGCCAGCAGCCCCTTGGCGGGGGCCGCCGGAGATACGCAGTATTTT.

The rearrangement uses TRBV12-3 or TRBV12-4 and TRBJ2-7; 8 nucleotides agree with TRBD1. The CDR3 length is 14 residues. Losses at the gene ends were 1 base for V and 7 bases for J; bases not matched to a gene: 6. The CDR3 here is CASSLGYRGWEQYF. The CDR3 region has the DNA TGTGCCAGCAGTTTAGGTTACAGGGGGTGGGAGCAGTACTTC.

This clonotype has just a few counts. The chain recombines TRBV5-5 with TRBJ2-3; 8 nucleotides line up with TRBD1. V dropped 6 bases and J dropped 4; count of bases not matched to a gene: 7. The CDR3 sequence is 14 residues long. Germline CDR1 is SGHKS and CDR2 is YYEKEE (reference sequence). CDR3 bases: TGTGCCAGCAACGGACAGGGAACCGCAGATACGCAGTATTTT. The encoded protein is CASNGQGTADTQYF.

The chain combines TRBV7-9 with TRBJ1-5; D might be TRBD1 (5 bases). V was clipped by 4 bases and J by 12 bases, with 13 bases between them. This CDR3 comprises 12 residues. The germline V gene encodes CDR1 SEHNR and CDR2 FQNEAQ (reference sequence). CDR3 in amino acids: CASSSGPGRQHF. The CDR3 DNA reads TGTGCCAGCAGCTCGGGCCCAGGGCGCCAGCATTTT.

This chain uses TRBV20-1 with TRBJ2-1, with D possibly TRBD1 on 5 matching bases. Germline V gene data show CDR1 as DFQATT and CDR2 as SNEGSKA (reference sequence). The ends were cut back, 4 bases at V and 9 bases at J, with 13 bases in the middle. The CDR3 consists of 12 residues. Here the CDR3 reads CSAKQDVGEQFF. The CDR3 region has the DNA TGCAGTGCTAAACAGGACGTCGGTGAGCAGTTCTTC.

V gene TRBV29-1 combines with J gene TRBJ2-1; tentatively, D is TRBD1 or TRBD2 (5 bases each). The CDR3 contains 13 residues. With 5 bases removed from V and 6 bases from J, the gap between germline ends came to 14 bases. Looked up from germline, CDR1 is SQVTM and CDR2 is ANQGSEA. The CDR3 spells CSVNRDAGNEQFF. CDR3 nucleotides: TGCAGCGTTAACCGGGACGCCGGCAATGAGCAGTTCTTC.